These T cell receptor beta chains were read from a single sample in a study of blood T cell repertoires in COVID-19. Profiled with immunoSEQ multiplex PCR; TCRdb holds only in-frame clones, not every one. Of 100,000 or so clones in the sample, 87% were seen once. What was sequenced was peripheral blood. These receptors originate from a woman aged 25 to 39 with acute or convalescent COVID-19. CDR3s include the opening cysteine and the closing phenylalanine or tryptophan. D genes are given only for firm matches. Clone size appears in some rows only: once, few, many, or a class for an expanded clone.

TRBV5-1	.	TRBJ2-5	.	TGCGCCAGCAGCTTGACGGGGGGCGACGAGCAAGAGACCCAGTACTTC	CASSLTGGDEQETQYF
TRBV19	once	TRBJ1-5	TRBD1	TGTGCCAGTAGTAAACTCGGACAGGGAAGCAATCAGCCCCAGCATTTT	CASSKLGQGSNQPQHF
TRBV6-6	few	TRBJ2-7	.	TGTGCCAGCGCCAGGGCCTACGAGCAGTACTTC	CASARAYEQYF
TRBV19	.	TRBJ2-2	TRBD1	TGTGCCAGTAGTATCTATGGGGACAGGGGGAACACCGGGGAGCTGTTTTTT	CASSIYGDRGNTGELFF
TRBV28	.	TRBJ2-7	.	TGTGCCAGCAGTTTCATGACAGGACCCTACGAGCAGTACTTC	CASSFMTGPYEQYF
TRBV7-9	.	TRBJ1-2	TRBD1	TGTGCCAGCAGCTATTTCGGACAGGGGCGACTCTATGGCTACACCTTC	CASSYFGQGRLYGYTF
TRBV6-5	.	TRBJ1-4	TRBD1	TGTGCCAGCAGTACCCTTGGACAGGGCGAAAAACTGTTTTTT	CASSTLGQGEKLFF
TRBV7-3	.	TRBJ1-6	.	TGTGCCAGCAGCTTAAGCGGGGCGGGATCACCCCTCCACTTT	CASSLSGAGSPLHF
TRBV28	once	TRBJ2-2	.	TGTGCCAGCAGCCCCGGGACTTGGAACACCGGGGAGCTGTTTTTT	CASSPGTWNTGELFF
TRBV28	.	TRBJ1-5	.	TGTGCCAGCAGCCTGGGGGGGGGCCAGACAGGAGGCAGCAATCAGCCCCAGCATTTT	CASSLGGGQTGGSNQPQHF
TRBV12-5	few	TRBJ1-4	.	TGTGCTAGTGGTTCAGGGCTGATTAATGAAAAACTGTTTTTT	CASGSGLINEKLFF
TRBV2	.	TRBJ2-3	TRBD1	TGTGCCAGCAGTGGAGGGACAGCCACAGATACGCAGTATTTT	CASSGGTATDTQYF
TRBV2	.	TRBJ2-2	TRBD1	TGTGCCAGCAGGCGGGACAGGGAAGTGGCCGGGGAGCTGTTTTTT	CASRRDREVAGELFF
TRBV20-1	.	TRBJ1-1	.	TGCAGTGCTAGAAGAGATGAAGCTTTCTTT	CSARRDEAFF
TRBV7-8	.	TRBJ2-3	TRBD2	TGTGCCAGCAGCTTAGACGGGGGGGCCACAGATACGCAGTATTTT	CASSLDGGATDTQYF
TRBV5-1	.	TRBJ2-2	TRBD1	TGCGCCAGCAGCGTCGACAGGGCGAACACCGGGGAGCTGTTTTTT	CASSVDRANTGELFF
TRBV11-3	.	TRBJ2-5	.	TGTGCCAGCAGCCGAGAGAATACAGGAGAGACAGAGACCCAGTACTTC	CASSRENTGETETQYF
TRBV27	.	TRBJ1-2	.	TGTGCCAGCAGCCCTGGGGGGGGTGCCTATGGCTACACCTTC	CASSPGGGAYGYTF
TRBV6-5	.	TRBJ1-6	.	TGTGCCAGCAGTAGAACGGAGGGAGCACCCCTCCACTTT	CASSRTEGAPLHF
TRBV2	.	TRBJ1-2	TRBD1	TGTGCCAGCAGTGAACTCCGCAGGGGGGATGGCTACACCTTC	CASSELRRGDGYTF
TRBV30	.	TRBJ2-2	TRBD2	TGTGCCTGGAGTGGAGCGGGGCCCGGGGAGCTGTTTTTT	CAWSGAGPGELFF
TRBV6-5	.	TRBJ1-3	.	TGTGCCAGCATGAGGGCCATCTCTGGAAACACCATATATTTT	CASMRAISGNTIYF
TRBV7-9	.	TRBJ1-1	TRBD1	TGTGCCAGCAGGCCAACAGGGGGGAGAACTGAAGCTTTCTTT	CASRPTGGRTEAFF
TRBV29-1	once	TRBJ1-4	TRBD1	TGCAGCGTTGGGGTGGACAGGTCCCCCCGGGGTGAAAAACTGTTTTTT	CSVGVDRSPRGEKLFF
TRBV7-9	.	TRBJ1-2	.	TGTGCCAGCAGCTTAACAGGGAGGGATGGCTACACCTTC	CASSLTGRDGYTF
TRBV11-2	.	TRBJ2-3	TRBD2	TGTGCCAGCAGCTTAGAAGAGCGGGGCGAAACAGATACGCAGTATTTT	CASSLEERGETDTQYF